These 7 T cell receptor beta chains share one sample of origin, sequenced in a study of graft-versus-host responses after intestinal transplantation. Profiled with immunoSEQ multiplex PCR; TCRdb holds only in-frame clones, not every one. The data show under 100,000 clones, with approximately 92% seen just once and 1% to 1.4% held by the top ten. These receptors lack a known antigen. The source was unstimulated CD8+ T cells sorted from spleen or lymph node cells, collected before transplant. The receptors shown here come from a human donor who was the organ donor for an intestinal transplant.

This clone was found once. The chain combines TRBV13 with TRBJ1-4, with D perhaps matching TRBD1 (6 bases). The germline V gene encodes CDR1 PRHDT and CDR2 FYEKMQ (reference sequence). The CDR3 covers 15 residues. Trimming took 0 bases from V and 4 from J, leaving 9 bases between them. The CDR3 loop is CASSLGGALNEKLFF. As DNA, the CDR3 is TGTGCCAGCAGCTTAGGGGGGGCCCTTAATGAAAAACTGTTTTTT.

The V call is TRBV19, the J call TRBJ1-1; D is possibly TRBD1 (5 bases). The V gene lost 7 bases and the J gene lost 1 base, with 13 bases spanning the gap. Germline CDR1 and CDR2: LNHDA and SQIVND (reference sequence). The CDR3 is made up of 14 amino acids. Here the CDR3 reads CASTWGRGNTEAFF. CDR3 nucleotides: TGTGCCAGTACGTGGGGGAGGGGGAACACTGAAGCTTTCTTT.

J is TRBJ2-3 and V is TRBV14; TRBD2 is a possible D gene (6 bases). The ends were cut back, 1 base at V and 4 bases at J, with 12 bases in the middle. The CDR3 contains 15 residues. Germline V gene data show CDR1 as SGHDN and CDR2 as FVKESK. The CDR3 region has the DNA TGTGCCAGCAGCCAAGTCGGGACTGTCGCAGATACGCAGTATTTT. Protein: CASSQVGTVADTQYF.

The chain joins TRBV6-5 to TRBJ2-3; a weak D match, TRBD2 (6 bases). Per the germline V gene, CDR1 is MNHEY and CDR2 is SVGAGI. The length of the CDR3 is 14 residues. Trimming removed 2 bases from V and 3 bases from J, with 9 bases in between. The DNA for the CDR3 is TGTGCCAGCAGTTACCGGGGGAGGACAGATACGCAGTATTTT. Translation: CASSYRGRTDTQYF.

A single count supports this clone. The chain couples TRBV5-4 to TRBJ1-1, with a possible D match to TRBD1 (6 bases). V shed 0 bases and J shed 2 bases, with 8 bases lying between them. There are 14 residues in the CDR3. Germline V gene sequence: CDR1 SGHNT, CDR2 YYREEE (reference sequence). CDR3 sequence reads: CASSLGQVNTEAFF. The CDR3, as DNA: TGTGCCAGCAGCTTGGGACAGGTTAACACTGAAGCTTTCTTT.

The sample holds one count of this clone. The CDR3 DNA reads as TGTGCCAGCGGAGACGGGAGCTCTGAAGCTTTCTTT. Residues: CASGDGSSEAFF. The rearrangement uses TRBV27 and TRBJ1-1; D unresolved. Germline V gene lookup returns CDR1 MNHEY and CDR2 SMNVEV (reference sequence). The CDR3 is 12 amino acids. V was clipped by 8 bases and J by 6 bases, with 13 bases between them.

The J gene is TRBJ2-1, the V gene TRBV4-2; no clear D gene. The CDR3 totals 12 residues. Germline V CDR1 and CDR2: LGHNA, YNFKEQ. V dropped 3 bases and J dropped 6 bases, with 6 bases sitting between them. The CDR3 nucleotides are TGTGCCAGCAGCCATGTATCCAATGAGCAGTTCTTC. This gives the protein CASSHVSNEQFF.